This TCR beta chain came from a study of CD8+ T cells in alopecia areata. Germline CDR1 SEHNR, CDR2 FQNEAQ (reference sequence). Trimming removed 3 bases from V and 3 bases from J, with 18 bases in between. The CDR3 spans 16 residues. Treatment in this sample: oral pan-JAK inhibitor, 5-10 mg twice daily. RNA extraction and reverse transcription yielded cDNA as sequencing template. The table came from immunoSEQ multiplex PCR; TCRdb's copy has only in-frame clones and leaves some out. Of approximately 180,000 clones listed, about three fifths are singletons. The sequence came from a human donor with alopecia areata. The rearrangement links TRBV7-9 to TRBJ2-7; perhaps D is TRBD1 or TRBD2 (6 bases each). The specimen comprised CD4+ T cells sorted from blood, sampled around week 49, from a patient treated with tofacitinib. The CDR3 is CASSFISGGDIYEQYF. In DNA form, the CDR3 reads TGTGCCAGCAGCTTTATCTCAGGAGGGGACATCTACGAGCAGTACTTC.